The present entry profiles one T cell receptor beta chain with its context. Per the germline V gene, CDR1 is SEHNR and CDR2 is FQNEAQ (reference sequence). CDR3 length: 15 residues. Trimming at V came to 5 bases and at J to 6 bases, leaving 7 bases not matched to a gene. In the original processing: Nucleated cell number was recorded as an estimate derived from reference gene primer amplification. Only in-frame clones appear in the TCRdb table, and some are missing; sequencing was by immunoSEQ multiplex PCR. V and J calls and clone size follow that table, whereas D and trimming were derived from the DNA. The repertoire has more than 300,000 clones, 90% of them found once; the top ten carry 3.5% to 5%. Exposed enrollees encountered a COVID-19 case at some point within 2 weeks before study entry. This entry belongs to a study of blood T cell repertoires in COVID-19. Across the study: Sources were T cells, B-cell-depleted T cells, or PBMCs; the material itself was cDNA or gDNA.

The source is a woman aged 25 to 39 who had been exposed to COVID-19. The V gene is TRBV7-9, the J gene TRBJ2-2; 9 bases are shared with TRBD1. The sequenced sample consisted of PBMCs or T cells enriched from blood (not recorded which). The CDR3 sequence: CASSRGTGTPGELFF. The CDR3 DNA is TGTGCCAGCAGCCGAGGGACAGGGACCCCCGGGGAGCTGTTTTTT. The full variable domain, its missing parts supplied by reference TRBV7-9 and TRBJ2-2, is DTGVSQNPRHKITKRGQNVTFRCDPISEHNRLYWYRQTLGQGPEFLTYFQNEAQLEKSRLLSDRFSAERPKGSFSTLEIQRTEQGDSAMYLCASSRGTGTPGELFFGEGSRLTVL.